The rows below give T cell receptor beta chains drawn from one sample of a study of T cell changes during pregnancy in multiple sclerosis. Some clones are missing from TCRdb's copy, which holds only in-frame ones; the method was immunoSEQ multiplex PCR. The data contain over 40,000 clones, 88% of them singletons. The specimen comprised CD8+ T cells from peripheral blood mononuclear cells, sampled after pregnancy. These receptors were collected from a female donor in good health, enrolled as a control in a pregnancy study. Both conserved end residues are part of each CDR3. Each record gives: V gene, J gene, D gene, clone size, CDR3 DNA, CDR3 protein. D genes are given only for firm matches. Only part of the rows carry a size: once, few, many, or a class if the clone is expanded.

V gene: TRBV4-3; J gene: TRBJ1-2; D gene: .; clone size: .; CDR3 DNA: TGCGCCAGCAGCGACCGGGACACCGGTGGCTACACCTTC; CDR3 protein: CASSDRDTGGYTF
V gene: TRBV6-1; J gene: TRBJ2-7; D gene: TRBD1; clone size: few; CDR3 DNA: TGTGCCAGCAGTGAACCGGACAGGCACTACGAGCAGTACTTC; CDR3 protein: CASSEPDRHYEQYF
V gene: TRBV7-9; J gene: TRBJ1-4; D gene: .; clone size: .; CDR3 DNA: TGTGCCAGCAGAGAGACAGGCGGCAGTGAAAAACTGTTTTTT; CDR3 protein: CASRETGGSEKLFF
V gene: TRBV5-4; J gene: TRBJ2-7; D gene: TRBD1; clone size: .; CDR3 DNA: TGTGCCAGCAGTCGGCAAAGGGACAGGCCGACCTACGAGCAGTACTTC; CDR3 protein: CASSRQRDRPTYEQYF
V gene: TRBV7-9; J gene: TRBJ1-4; D gene: .; clone size: .; CDR3 DNA: TGTGCCAGCAGCTTGGACTCCCGGGAAAAACTGTTTTTT; CDR3 protein: CASSLDSREKLFF
V gene: TRBV4-3; J gene: TRBJ2-7; D gene: TRBD2; clone size: .; CDR3 DNA: TGCGCCAGCAGCCAAGATCTCGGGACTATTATCTACGAGCAGTACTTC; CDR3 protein: CASSQDLGTIIYEQYF
V gene: TRBV7-2; J gene: TRBJ1-6; D gene: .; clone size: .; CDR3 DNA: TGTGCCAGCAGTCTAGAGCATTCACCCCTCCACTTT; CDR3 protein: CASSLEHSPLHF
V gene: TRBV4-3; J gene: TRBJ2-1; D gene: TRBD2; clone size: .; CDR3 DNA: TGCGCCAGCAGCCAAGATAGGACTAGCGGGGGGCCGGGGAATGAGCAGTTCTTC; CDR3 protein: CASSQDRTSGGPGNEQFF
V gene: TRBV9; J gene: TRBJ2-7; D gene: TRBD1; clone size: .; CDR3 DNA: TGTGCCAGCAGCGCAACCGGGACAGTAGCCTACGAGCAGTACTTC; CDR3 protein: CASSATGTVAYEQYF
V gene: TRBV5-4; J gene: TRBJ1-6; D gene: TRBD1; clone size: .; CDR3 DNA: TGTGCCAGCAGCTTAATCGGGGACAGTGGAGATTCACCCCTCCACTTT; CDR3 protein: CASSLIGDSGDSPLHF
V gene: TRBV4-2; J gene: TRBJ1-5; D gene: .; clone size: .; CDR3 DNA: TGTGCCAGCAGCCAATTGGGAGTTGGGCAGCCCCAGCATTTT; CDR3 protein: CASSQLGVGQPQHF
V gene: TRBV4-3; J gene: TRBJ2-7; D gene: TRBD2; clone size: .; CDR3 DNA: TGCGCCAGCAGCCAGGAAGCGCGGGGGGATACCTACGAGCAGTACTTC; CDR3 protein: CASSQEARGDTYEQYF
V gene: TRBV2; J gene: TRBJ1-1; D gene: TRBD1; clone size: few; CDR3 DNA: TGTGCCAGCAGTGTAGGACAGGCGAACACTGAAGCTTTCTTT; CDR3 protein: CASSVGQANTEAFF
V gene: TRBV2; J gene: TRBJ1-2; D gene: TRBD1; clone size: .; CDR3 DNA: TGTGCCAGCAGTGAAGGGGGGACAGGGGAGTTACTTCATGGCTACACCTTC; CDR3 protein: CASSEGGTGELLHGYTF
V gene: TRBV28; J gene: TRBJ1-1; D gene: .; clone size: .; CDR3 DNA: TGTGCCAGCAGTTCCCACTCTACGGGATGGGACACTGAAGCTTTCTTT; CDR3 protein: CASSSHSTGWDTEAFF
V gene: TRBV6-4; J gene: TRBJ2-1; D gene: TRBD2; clone size: .; CDR3 DNA: TGTGCCAGCAGTGGGACTAGCGGGGCGTACAATGAGCAGTTCTTC; CDR3 protein: CASSGTSGAYNEQFF
V gene: TRBV4-3; J gene: TRBJ1-3; D gene: .; clone size: .; CDR3 DNA: TGCGCCAGCAGCCAAGATAAGGGGTCTGGAAACACCATATATTTT; CDR3 protein: CASSQDKGSGNTIYF
V gene: TRBV28; J gene: TRBJ2-3; D gene: TRBD2; clone size: .; CDR3 DNA: TGTGCCAGCAGTTTCCCCGGGACTAGCGGGGGGACAGATACGCAGTATTTT; CDR3 protein: CASSFPGTSGGTDTQYF
V gene: TRBV6-6; J gene: TRBJ1-2; D gene: .; clone size: .; CDR3 DNA: TGTGCCAGCAGTTACTCGACAGATTATGGCTACACCTTC; CDR3 protein: CASSYSTDYGYTF
V gene: TRBV4-3; J gene: TRBJ2-2; D gene: .; clone size: .; CDR3 DNA: TGCGCCAGCAGCCAAGAAAGCTCGGCCAGCGGGTTACCCGGGGAGCTGTTTTTT; CDR3 protein: CASSQESSASGLPGELFF
V gene: TRBV5-1; J gene: TRBJ1-1; D gene: TRBD1; clone size: .; CDR3 DNA: TGCGCCAGCAGCTGGGGACAGGGAATTGAAGCTTTCTTT; CDR3 protein: CASSWGQGIEAFF
V gene: TRBV28; J gene: TRBJ1-3; D gene: TRBD1; clone size: .; CDR3 DNA: TGTGCCAGCAGTTTATCCCCGGGACAGGTTGGAAACACCATATATTTT; CDR3 protein: CASSLSPGQVGNTIYF
V gene: TRBV4-3; J gene: TRBJ1-1; D gene: TRBD1; clone size: .; CDR3 DNA: TGCGCCAGCAGCCAGAGGGACAGGCGGACTGAAGCTTTCTTT; CDR3 protein: CASSQRDRRTEAFF
V gene: TRBV27; J gene: TRBJ2-7; D gene: .; clone size: .; CDR3 DNA: TGTGCCAGCAGTAATTGGAGGAACGAGCAGTACTTC; CDR3 protein: CASSNWRNEQYF
V gene: TRBV27; J gene: TRBJ1-5; D gene: TRBD1; clone size: .; CDR3 DNA: TGTGCCGGCAGTTGGGGGACAGGCGATCAGCCCCAGCATTTT; CDR3 protein: CAGSWGTGDQPQHF
V gene: TRBV4-3; J gene: TRBJ1-2; D gene: .; clone size: .; CDR3 DNA: TGCGCCAGCAGCCAAGTTGCAGGGATTATTGGCTACACCTTC; CDR3 protein: CASSQVAGIIGYTF
V gene: TRBV27; J gene: TRBJ1-6; D gene: .; clone size: .; CDR3 DNA: TGTGTCAGCAGTGACACAGGGCCCCTTATGGCCCTCCACTTT; CDR3 protein: CVSSDTGPLMALHF
V gene: TRBV5-4; J gene: TRBJ2-7; D gene: .; clone size: .; CDR3 DNA: TGTGCCAGCAGCTTGGGACAACCCGGGGTCTACGAGCAGTACTTC; CDR3 protein: CASSLGQPGVYEQYF
V gene: TRBV9; J gene: TRBJ2-2; D gene: TRBD2; clone size: once; CDR3 DNA: TGTGCCAGCAGCGTAGATGGCGGGGGGGGAGCGACCGGGGAGCTGTTTTTT; CDR3 protein: CASSVDGGGGATGELFF
V gene: TRBV7-2; J gene: TRBJ2-7; D gene: .; clone size: .; CDR3 DNA: TGTGCCAGCAGCCTCTCAGTGTTAGCCGAGCAGTACTTC; CDR3 protein: CASSLSVLAEQYF
V gene: TRBV14; J gene: TRBJ1-2; D gene: .; clone size: .; CDR3 DNA: TGTGCCAGCAGCCCCCTCGGGGTTAACTATGGCTACACCTTC; CDR3 protein: CASSPLGVNYGYTF
V gene: TRBV30; J gene: TRBJ1-5; D gene: .; clone size: .; CDR3 DNA: TGTGCCTGGAGTGTAGGGGAGGGTCAGCCCCAGCATTTT; CDR3 protein: CAWSVGEGQPQHF
V gene: TRBV6-6; J gene: TRBJ2-7; D gene: .; clone size: .; CDR3 DNA: TGTGCCAGCAGTCAGGGGCCATCCTACGAGCAGTACTTC; CDR3 protein: CASSQGPSYEQYF
V gene: TRBV27; J gene: TRBJ2-5; D gene: .; clone size: .; CDR3 DNA: TGTGCCAGCAGTCTGGACAGTTTAGGGGAGACCCAGTACTTC; CDR3 protein: CASSLDSLGETQYF
V gene: TRBV9; J gene: TRBJ2-7; D gene: .; clone size: once; CDR3 DNA: TGTGCCAGCGGAACAGGGAGCTCCTACGAGCAGTACTTC; CDR3 protein: CASGTGSSYEQYF
V gene: TRBV6-1; J gene: TRBJ2-7; D gene: TRBD2; clone size: .; CDR3 DNA: TGTGCCAGCGGTGGGTATGCTAGCGGGGGAATATACGAGCAGTACTTC; CDR3 protein: CASGGYASGGIYEQYF
V gene: TRBV27; J gene: TRBJ2-6; D gene: .; clone size: .; CDR3 DNA: TGTGCCAGCAGCTTACAGGGCCGTGGGGCCAACGTCCTGACTTTC; CDR3 protein: CASSLQGRGANVLTF
V gene: TRBV21-1; J gene: TRBJ2-7; D gene: .; clone size: .; CDR3 DNA: TGTGCCAGCAGCAAAGTGCCTAGCGGGGAGCCCTACGAGCAGTACTTC; CDR3 protein: CASSKVPSGEPYEQYF
V gene: TRBV27; J gene: TRBJ2-5; D gene: TRBD2; clone size: .; CDR3 DNA: TGTGCCAGCAGTTTAGTGGCGGGGGGGGAGACCCAGTACTTC; CDR3 protein: CASSLVAGGETQYF
V gene: TRBV28; J gene: TRBJ1-1; D gene: .; clone size: .; CDR3 DNA: TGTGCCAGCAGTTTCGCAGTAAACACTGAAGCTTTCTTT; CDR3 protein: CASSFAVNTEAFF
V gene: TRBV7-9; J gene: TRBJ2-2; D gene: .; clone size: .; CDR3 DNA: TGTGCCAGCAGCCCAGGGTTCGGTGGGGAGCTGTTTTTT; CDR3 protein: CASSPGFGGELFF
V gene: TRBV6-5; J gene: TRBJ1-2; D gene: .; clone size: .; CDR3 DNA: TGTGCCAGCAGTTACTCGTCAGACATGTATGGCTACACCTTC; CDR3 protein: CASSYSSDMYGYTF
V gene: TRBV5-1; J gene: TRBJ2-1; D gene: .; clone size: .; CDR3 DNA: TGCGCCAGCAGCCAGCCCGGGTGGAGGTCCTACAATGAGCAGTTCTTC; CDR3 protein: CASSQPGWRSYNEQFF